This T cell receptor beta chain derives from a study of T cells in localized non-small cell lung cancer. Study outcomes and limitations: In adjacent lung appeared a median around 56 of the top 100 tumor clones. Higher T cell density in the blood was associated with longer overall survival, whereas higher adjacent-lung clonality associated with shorter survival. The study found T cell clonality highest in uninvolved adjacent lung, above tumor.

Profiled with immunoSEQ multiplex PCR; TCRdb holds only in-frame clones, not every one. The repertoire holds around 16,000 clones, with more than 75% as singletons. Germline CDR1 KGHSH, CDR2 LQKENI. The CDR3 has 11 amino acids. Trimming pared 3 bases from V and 8 bases from J, leaving 5 bases between. A word on this clone: Its antigen remains unidentified.

This chain joins TRBV18 and TRBJ2-1; D is unclear. The specimen comprised peripheral blood, sampled before any cancer treatment. The sequence derives from a male donor aged 60 or over with stage I lung adenocarcinoma. The CDR3 reads CASSPSHEQFF. CDR3 nucleotide sequence: TGTGCCAGCTCACCGAGCCATGAGCAGTTCTTC.